Sequencing of this T cell receptor beta chain was carried out in a study of blood T cell repertoires in COVID-19. The V gene lost 5 bases and the J gene lost 10 bases, with 9 bases spanning the gap. Germline-derived CDR1 and CDR2 are DFQATT and SNEGSKA (reference sequence). CDR3 length: 10 amino acids. This clone was counted a single time. Produced via immunoSEQ multiplex PCR; TCRdb's table is partial and in-frame only. The sample contains fewer than 300,000 clones, approximately 90% of which appear only once. This chain links TRBV20-1 with TRBJ2-1; D uncertain. Material: PBMCs or T cells enriched from blood (not recorded which). The receptor was derived from a man younger than 35 who had recovered from COVID-19. In DNA form, the CDR3 reads TGCAGTGCTGGTGTGAGAGAGCAGTTCTTC. Protein sequence: CSAGVREQFF.